The 21 T cell receptor beta chains in this list originate from one sample, sequenced in a study of T cells after yellow fever vaccination. TCRdb re-analysed the 5' RACE reads in MiXCR, keeping a single row per CDR3 protein. The sample records 300,000 to 350,000 distinct CDR3 sequences, about 10% being singletons. The material was CD4+ T cells sorted from PBMCs, obtained 45 days after the yellow fever booster vaccination. These receptors all come from a man aged 18-30 years who received the YFV17D yellow fever vaccine.

V gene TRBV7-2 combines with J gene TRBJ2-3; D possibly corresponds to TRBD2 (5 bases). In germline, CDR1 is SGHTA, CDR2 FQGNSA. V was clipped by 3 bases and J by 4 bases, with 14 bases between them. CDR3 length: 15 residues. The CDR3 region is CASSFSATAPDTQYF. The CDR3 region has the DNA TGTGCCAGCAGCTTTAGCGCGACGGCACCAGATACGCAGTATTTT.

Only a few counts were recorded for this clonotype. The chain links TRBV2 to TRBJ2-5; TRBD1 is a possible D gene (7 bases). This CDR3 is built from 14 residues. CDR1 SNHLY and CDR2 FYNNEI come from the germline V gene. V shed 2 bases and J shed 4 bases, with 11 bases lying between them. CDR3 nucleotides: TGTGCCAGCAGTGAACAGGGGGGATCAGAGACCCAGTACTTC. The encoded protein is CASSEQGGSETQYF.

This clonotype has at least ten counts. V and J are TRBV6-6 and TRBJ2-7; 8 nucleotides align to TRBD1. This CDR3 spans 14 amino acids. CDR1 and CDR2 from the germline V gene are MNHNY and SVGAGI (reference sequence). V dropped 9 bases and J dropped 1; count of bases not matched to a gene: 8. The CDR3 DNA reads as TGTGCCAGTTCAGACAGGGGTGTTTCCTACGAGCAGTACTTC. This translates into CASSDRGVSYEQYF.

Ten or more counts support this clonotype. The chain uses TRBV20-1 and TRBJ2-1; 12 positions agree with TRBD2. Trimming took 2 bases from V and 6 from J; bases not matched to a gene: 8. CDR1 and CDR2 from the germline V gene are DFQATT and SNEGSKA (reference sequence). The CDR3 totals 16 residues. The CDR3 coding sequence is TGCAGTGCTAGACCGCTAGCGGGGGGGCATTTCAATGAGCAGTTCTTC. This gives the protein CSARPLAGGHFNEQFF.

This clonotype showed up just a few times. The chain recombines TRBV6-2 or TRBV6-3 with TRBJ1-2; D might be TRBD1 (6 bases). The CDR3 is made up of 15 amino acids. CDR1 and CDR2 (germline): MNHEY, SVGEGT. V was clipped by 5 bases and J by 7 bases, with 20 bases between them. Written as DNA, the CDR3 is TGTGCCAGCAGTCCGGGACAACTCCTCCAAGTTGGCTACACCTTC. Encoded protein: CASSPGQLLQVGYTF.

CDR3 residues: CAIRQGPGELFF. The CDR3 DNA reads TGTGCCATCCGACAGGGACCCGGGGAGCTGTTTTTT. The chain combines TRBV10-3 with TRBJ2-2; 7 bases line up with TRBD1. This CDR3 has 12 residues. Germline CDR1 and CDR2: ENHRY and SYGVKD. V lost 8 bases, J lost 6 bases, and 3 bases stayed unmatched.

This clonotype was counted many times. This chain uses TRBV27 with TRBJ2-7; 7 bases are shared with TRBD1. CDR3 size: 14 residues. Germline V gene sequence: CDR1 MNHEY, CDR2 SMNVEV (reference sequence). With 6 bases clipped from V and 5 bases from J, the junction kept 10 bases outside the gene matches. CDR3 in DNA: TGTGCCAGCAGCCGTAAGACCGGGACAGACGAGCAGTACGTC. Its protein product is CASSRKTGTDEQYV.

This clonotype was detected a few times. The genes are TRBV20-1 and TRBJ2-1; 8 bases are a match to TRBD2. The CDR3 length is 15 residues. The trim removed 6 bases at V and 6 bases at J, leaving 13 bases unmatched. The germline CDR1 and CDR2 sequences are DFQATT and SNEGSKA (reference sequence). This CDR3 is CSATRVRGGSNEQFF. The CDR3 nucleotides read TGCAGTGCGACCCGGGTTCGGGGGGGCAGCAATGAGCAGTTCTTC.

The rearrangement joins TRBV2 to TRBJ2-7; TRBD2 matches 8 bases. The V gene's germline CDR1 is SNHLY and CDR2 FYNNEI. With V trimmed by 6 bases and J by 6 bases, 10 bases remained unmatched. The CDR3 consists of 14 residues. The CDR3 DNA reads as TGTGCCAGCAGGATAGCGGGGAAGTTCGGCGAGCAGTACGTC. Translation gives CASRIAGKFGEQYV.

This clonotype showed up just a few times. V is TRBV10-3 and J is TRBJ2-3; D may be TRBD2 (6 bases). CDR1 is ENHRY, CDR2 SYGVKD, per germline. V dropped 7 bases and J dropped 2 bases, with 10 bases sitting between them. This CDR3 comprises 13 residues. The CDR3 loop reads CAIKTGDTDTQYF. The CDR3 DNA reads as TGTGCCATCAAAACGGGGGACACAGATACGCAGTATTTT.

This clonotype was detected a few times. The chain recombines TRBV4-2 with TRBJ2-2, with a tentative D call TRBD2 (5 bases). This CDR3 spans 17 amino acids. The germline V gene has CDR1 LGHNA and CDR2 YNFKEQ. Trimming shortened V by 1 base and J by 3 bases, and 15 bases separated the two germline ends. Here the CDR3 DNA reads TGTGCCAGCAGCCAAGGGAGGCTGGACGGGTACACCGGGGAGCTGTTTTTT. It codes for CASSQGRLDGYTGELFF.

This clonotype occurred a few times. The V gene is TRBV20-1, the J gene TRBJ2-1; D could derive from TRBD1 or TRBD2 (7 bases each). The V end lost 6 bases, the J end lost 7 bases, and 13 bases lay between the germline ends. The CDR3 has 12 residues. Germline CDR1 and CDR2: DFQATT and SNEGSKA (reference sequence). CDR3 sequence: CSARQGGNEQFF. As DNA, the CDR3 is TGCAGTGCACGACAGGGAGGGAATGAGCAGTTCTTC.

This rearrangement joins TRBV7-2 to TRBJ2-3; D ambiguous. Trimming stripped 8 bases from V and 5 bases from J, with 17 bases between. Germline lookup yields CDR1 SGHTA and CDR2 FQGNSA. The CDR3 contains 14 residues. CDR3 region: CASGFRAPGDTQYF. The CDR3 DNA reads as TGTGCCAGCGGATTTAGAGCCCCGGGAGATACGCAGTATTTT.

The rearrangement links TRBV4-3 to TRBJ2-1; 13 nucleotides match TRBD2. From germline, CDR1 is LGHNA and CDR2 YSLEER. V was pared by 0 bases and J by 6 bases, with 5 bases of the junction left unmatched. This CDR3 has 17 residues. The CDR3 loop is CASSQDPGLAGVNEQFF. In DNA, the CDR3 is TGCGCCAGCAGCCAAGACCCCGGACTAGCGGGAGTCAATGAGCAGTTCTTC.

V and J are TRBV4-1 and TRBJ2-1; 12 bases line up with TRBD2. The CDR3 contains 15 residues. Trimming took 4 bases from V and 6 from J; bases not matched to a gene: 4. The germline gives CDR1 MGHRA, CDR2 YSYEKL. CDR3 nucleotide sequence: TGCGCCAGCAGCCGAGCGGGACTAGCGGGCAATGAGCAGTTCTTC. This encodes CASSRAGLAGNEQFF.

CDR3 region: CASSLFGGGTGELFF. DNA for the CDR3: TGTGCCAGCAGCTTATTCGGAGGAGGCACCGGGGAGCTGTTTTTT. The chain links TRBV7-3 to TRBJ2-2; a possible D gene is TRBD2 (5 bases). The CDR3 is made up of 15 amino acids. V was clipped by 2 bases and J by 4 bases, with 11 bases between them. Germline CDR1 is SGHTA and CDR2 is FQGTGA.

This clonotype is medium-sized within its sample. The rearrangement joins TRBV20-1 to TRBJ1-5, with 10 bases matching TRBD1. The ends lost 0 bases at V and 5 bases at J; junction bases unmatched: 7. The CDR3 length is 16 residues. Germline loops: CDR1 DFQATT, CDR2 SNEGSKA (reference sequence). In DNA, the CDR3 is TGCAGTGCTAGAGATCGGACAGGGGGAGGGCATCAGCCCCAGCATTTT. This translates into CSARDRTGGGHQPQHF.

This clonotype turned up a few times. This sequence joins TRBV6-1 and TRBJ1-1; D ambiguous. The CDR3 is made up of 12 amino acids. Germline V lookup: CDR1 MNHNS, CDR2 SASEGT. Trimming shortened V by 6 bases and J by 7 bases, and 12 bases separated the two germline ends. CDR3 amino acids: CASRAPGGEAFF. CDR3 DNA sequence: TGTGCCAGCAGAGCCCCGGGCGGTGAAGCTTTCTTT.

This clonotype was detected a few times. The J gene is TRBJ2-7, the V gene TRBV2, with D possibly called TRBD1 or TRBD2 (5 bases each). This CDR3 region has 11 residues. Germline-derived CDR1 and CDR2 are SNHLY and FYNNEI. The DNA of the CDR3 is TGTGCCAGCAGACGCCGGGACCGAGCGTTCGTC. Protein product: CASRRRDRAFV.

The J gene is TRBJ1-1, the V gene TRBV5-1; D perhaps matches TRBD1 (5 bases). The CDR3 covers 11 residues. Trimming left V 5 bases short and J 7 bases short, with 9 bases between. The germline V gene encodes CDR1 SGHRS and CDR2 YFSETQ. DNA for the CDR3: TGCGCCAGCAGTACGGGGGGTGAAGCTTTCTTT. Translated: CASSTGGEAFF. Together with reference TRBV5-1 and TRBJ1-1, the CDR3 gives the full variable domain: KAGVTQTPRYLIKTRGQQVTLSCSPISGHRSVSWYQQTPGQGLQFLFEYFSETQRNKGNFPGRFSGRQFSNSRSEMNVSTLELGDSALYLCASSTGGEAFFGQGTRLTVV.

This chain uses TRBV6-6 with TRBJ1-2; D not certain. The germline gives CDR1 MNHNY, CDR2 SVGAGI (reference sequence). V was shortened by 0 bases and J by 8 bases, with 7 bases between the two germline ends. This CDR3 is 12 amino acids long. The CDR3 reads CASSYSSQGYTF. In DNA, the CDR3 is TGTGCCAGCAGTTACTCGAGTCAGGGCTACACCTTC.